The rows below give T cell receptor beta chains drawn from one sample of a study of blood T cell repertoires in COVID-19. Measured with immunoSEQ multiplex PCR; TCRdb has only the in-frame clones, and not every one. The table has tens of thousands of clones, roughly four fifths seen once; the top ten hold 3.5% to 5%. Sequencing was performed on peripheral blood. These receptors were taken from a woman aged 60-75 years with acute or convalescent COVID-19. Both conserved end residues are part of each CDR3. Each record gives: V gene, clone size, D gene, J gene, CDR3 DNA, CDR3 protein. The D gene is left open where the match is weak. Some rows have no size entry. The others give once, few or many, or a class for an expanded clone.

v_call: TRBV24-1; clone_size: -; d_call: TRBD1; j_call: TRBJ2-1; cdr3_nt: TGTGCCACCAGTGACCACAGGGGCGGAAATGAGCAGTTCTTC; cdr3_aa: CATSDHRGGNEQFF
v_call: TRBV30; clone_size: -; d_call: -; j_call: TRBJ2-6; cdr3_nt: TGTGCCTGGAGTGGCGGCAACTCTGGGGCCAACGTCCTGACTTTC; cdr3_aa: CAWSGGNSGANVLTF
v_call: TRBV5-1; clone_size: -; d_call: TRBD1; j_call: TRBJ1-5; cdr3_nt: TGCGCCAGCAGGGGACAGGACAATCAGCCCCAGCATTTT; cdr3_aa: CASRGQDNQPQHF
v_call: TRBV30; clone_size: many; d_call: -; j_call: TRBJ1-3; cdr3_nt: TGTGCCTGGAGTAAGGACAGATTGTCTGGAAACACCATATATTTT; cdr3_aa: CAWSKDRLSGNTIYF
v_call: TRBV5-8; clone_size: once; d_call: TRBD2; j_call: TRBJ2-3; cdr3_nt: TGTGCCAGCAGCCTGGAGCGGGGGGCTAGCACAGATACGCAGTATTTT; cdr3_aa: CASSLERGASTDTQYF
v_call: TRBV11-2; clone_size: -; d_call: -; j_call: TRBJ2-1; cdr3_nt: TGTGCCAGCAGCTTAGACAGGCTGTACAATGAGCAGTTCTTC; cdr3_aa: CASSLDRLYNEQFF
v_call: TRBV4-1; clone_size: -; d_call: TRBD1; j_call: TRBJ1-1; cdr3_nt: TGCGCCAGCAGCCAAGACTTCAGGGGGACTGAAGCTTTCTTT; cdr3_aa: CASSQDFRGTEAFF
v_call: TRBV7-6; clone_size: -; d_call: TRBD2; j_call: TRBJ2-3; cdr3_nt: TGTGCCAGCAGCACCGGACTAGCGGGGTTTATTGATACGCAGTATTTT; cdr3_aa: CASSTGLAGFIDTQYF
v_call: TRBV5-1; clone_size: -; d_call: TRBD1; j_call: TRBJ2-7; cdr3_nt: TGCGCCAGCAGCTTTGGACCCCGACGGATCTGGACAGGGGTCGAGCAGTACTTC; cdr3_aa: CASSFGPRRIWTGVEQYF
v_call: TRBV9; clone_size: -; d_call: TRBD2; j_call: TRBJ2-1; cdr3_nt: TGTGCCAGCAGCGTTTGGGTAGCGGGCTACAATGAGCAGTTCTTC; cdr3_aa: CASSVWVAGYNEQFF
v_call: TRBV3-1/TRBV3-2; clone_size: -; d_call: -; j_call: TRBJ1-1; cdr3_nt: TGTGCCAGCAGCCAAGCCGGAACTGGGTTCTCCCTTGGGGCAGCTTTCTTT; cdr3_aa: CASSQAGTGFSLGAAFF
v_call: TRBV4-2; clone_size: -; d_call: -; j_call: TRBJ2-2; cdr3_nt: TGTGCCAGCAGCCAAGATCAGACCGGGGAGCTGTTTTTT; cdr3_aa: CASSQDQTGELFF
v_call: TRBV2; clone_size: few; d_call: -; j_call: TRBJ1-6; cdr3_nt: TGTGCCAGCAGCAGATACACCTTTGCTTCACCCCTCCACTTT; cdr3_aa: CASSRYTFASPLHF
v_call: TRBV7-6; clone_size: -; d_call: TRBD2; j_call: TRBJ2-5; cdr3_nt: TGTGCCAGCAGCTCGACCCGACTAGCAGGGGAGACCCAGTACTTC; cdr3_aa: CASSSTRLAGETQYF
v_call: TRBV7-2; clone_size: few; d_call: -; j_call: TRBJ2-3; cdr3_nt: TGTGCCAGCAGCGAATGGAACAGCCGCACAGATACGCAGTATTTT; cdr3_aa: CASSEWNSRTDTQYF
v_call: TRBV2; clone_size: -; d_call: TRBD2; j_call: TRBJ2-1; cdr3_nt: TGTGCCAGCAGTAAACAACTAGCGGGGGGGTACCCGTTCTTC; cdr3_aa: CASSKQLAGGYPFF
v_call: TRBV19; clone_size: -; d_call: -; j_call: TRBJ1-2; cdr3_nt: TGTGCCAGTAGTATCCAACAGGGTACAAGGGGCTACACCTTC; cdr3_aa: CASSIQQGTRGYTF
v_call: TRBV2; clone_size: -; d_call: TRBD2; j_call: TRBJ2-7; cdr3_nt: TGTGCCAGCAGTGGCGGGGGGCTCTTTTATGGGCAGTACTTC; cdr3_aa: CASSGGGLFYGQYF
v_call: TRBV4-2; clone_size: -; d_call: TRBD2; j_call: TRBJ2-1; cdr3_nt: TGTGCCAGCAGGACCTTAGCGGGGGGGTACAATGAGCAGTTCTTC; cdr3_aa: CASRTLAGGYNEQFF
v_call: TRBV6-5; clone_size: few; d_call: -; j_call: TRBJ2-7; cdr3_nt: TGTGCCGGGGGCACGGGTTACACCTACGAGCAGTACTTC; cdr3_aa: CAGGTGYTYEQYF
v_call: TRBV7-9; clone_size: -; d_call: -; j_call: TRBJ1-1; cdr3_nt: TGTGCCAGCAGCTTAGGGACAGCGAACACTGAAGCTTTCTTT; cdr3_aa: CASSLGTANTEAFF
v_call: TRBV4-1; clone_size: -; d_call: -; j_call: TRBJ2-3; cdr3_nt: TGCGCCAGCAGCCAAGTTACGGGCACAGATACGCAGTATTTT; cdr3_aa: CASSQVTGTDTQYF
v_call: TRBV11-2; clone_size: -; d_call: -; j_call: TRBJ2-5; cdr3_nt: TGTGCCAGCAGCTTAGGGCAGGGCGGCGAGACCCAGTACTTC; cdr3_aa: CASSLGQGGETQYF
v_call: TRBV2; clone_size: -; d_call: TRBD1; j_call: TRBJ2-7; cdr3_nt: TGTGCCAGCAGGCTGGGACAGGTTACCTACGAGCAGTACTTC; cdr3_aa: CASRLGQVTYEQYF
v_call: TRBV19; clone_size: -; d_call: -; j_call: TRBJ1-5; cdr3_nt: TGTGCCAGTAGTAGTGTTTCGGCGGATCAGCCCCAGCATTTT; cdr3_aa: CASSSVSADQPQHF
v_call: TRBV7-9; clone_size: -; d_call: -; j_call: TRBJ1-3; cdr3_nt: TGTGCCAGCAGCTTAATATCCGGAAACACCATATATTTT; cdr3_aa: CASSLISGNTIYF
v_call: TRBV7-2; clone_size: -; d_call: -; j_call: TRBJ2-7; cdr3_nt: TGTGCCAGCAGCCGGAGGAACTACGAGCAGTACTTC; cdr3_aa: CASSRRNYEQYF
v_call: TRBV2; clone_size: -; d_call: TRBD1; j_call: TRBJ2-6; cdr3_nt: TGTGCCAGCAGCCTCTTTGATCCGGGACAGAACCACGTCCTGACTTTC; cdr3_aa: CASSLFDPGQNHVLTF
v_call: TRBV3-1/TRBV3-2; clone_size: -; d_call: -; j_call: TRBJ2-1; cdr3_nt: TGTGCCAGCAGCCGCGGGTCCCTCGCGGGTCTAAGTAATGAGCAGTTCTTC; cdr3_aa: CASSRGSLAGLSNEQFF
v_call: TRBV7-9; clone_size: -; d_call: -; j_call: TRBJ1-2; cdr3_nt: TGTGCCAGCAGTCAGGCTGGGGCCGGCGGGGGGTATGGCTACACCTTC; cdr3_aa: CASSQAGAGGGYGYTF
v_call: TRBV9; clone_size: -; d_call: -; j_call: TRBJ1-2; cdr3_nt: TGTGCCAGCAGCTTAACCCCCACAGAGCATGGCTACACCTTC; cdr3_aa: CASSLTPTEHGYTF